These 5 T cell receptor beta chains were all obtained from the same sample, sequenced in a study of cytomegalovirus exposure and HLA in healthy donors. PCR amplification relied on 60 Vbeta primers (plus 13 Jbeta primers). The assay was immunoSEQ multiplex PCR, and TCRdb's table has in-frame clones only and misses some. The sample carries 200,000 or so clones, 82% recorded once. Material: PBMCs. These receptors originate from a woman in her thirties or forties in good health and CMV-seronegative.

Notes on this clone: The junction departs from germline at one end; a sequencing error may be responsible. The chain carries TRBV27 and TRBJ1-1; maybe TRBD1 (5 bases). From germline, CDR1 is MNHEY and CDR2 SMNVEV (reference sequence). This CDR3 has 15 residues. The CDR3 is CASSSRQLLKTEAFF. In DNA, the CDR3 is TGTGCCAGCAGTTCGAGACAGTTATTGAAGACTGAAGCTTTCTTT.

V is TRBV2 and J is TRBJ2-2; maybe TRBD1 (5 bases). V was pared by 11 bases and J by 5 bases, with 12 bases between. Germline CDR1 reads SNHLY; CDR2 reads FYNNEI. CDR3 size: 12 residues. CDR3 sequence (DNA): TGTGCCGGGGCCCTTGAGACCGGGGAGCTGTTTTTT. Translation gives CAGALETGELFF.

This chain joins TRBV5-1 and TRBJ2-1, with 11 bases lining up with TRBD2. The length of the CDR3 is 15 residues. Germline lookup yields CDR1 SGHRS and CDR2 YFSETQ. J lost 4 bases, V lost 7 bases, and 7 bases had no gene match. CDR3 residues: CASGGTSGSYNEQFF. The CDR3 DNA sequence: TGCGCCAGCGGGGGAACTAGCGGGAGTTACAATGAGCAGTTCTTC.

The chain recombines TRBV27 with TRBJ2-1; TRBD2 aligns across 8 bases. V lost 6 bases and J lost 4; bases outside the gene matches: 8. Germline CDR1 reads MNHEY; CDR2 reads SMNVEV (reference sequence). CDR3 length equals 15 residues. For the CDR3, the DNA is TGTGCCAGCAGCGGGGGAGCGGGAGATTACAATGAGCAGTTCTTC. Its protein is CASSGGAGDYNEQFF.

CDR3 sequence reads: CASSVLAGGITDTQYF. The CDR3 DNA reads TGTGCCAGCAGCGTCTTAGCGGGGGGGATTACAGATACGCAGTATTTT. The chain couples TRBV5-6 to TRBJ2-3; 11 bases fit TRBD2. The CDR3 sequence is 16 residues long. Germline V gene sequence: CDR1 SGHDT, CDR2 YYEEEE. V was clipped by 4 bases and J by 3 bases; unmatched bases: 7. Based on the CDR3 plus reference TRBV5-6 and TRBJ2-3, the full variable domain is DAGVTQSPTHLIKTRGQQVTLRCSPKSGHDTVSWYQQALGQGPQFIFQYYEEEERQRGNFPDRFSGHQFPNYSSELNVNALLLGDSALYLCASSVLAGGITDTQYFGPGTRLTVL.